Presented here are 25 T cell receptor beta chains from one specimen sequenced in a study of OX40 agonist ivuxolimab in advanced cancers. TCRdb's copy holds only in-frame clones and misses some; the assay was immunoSEQ multiplex PCR. The sample lists under 45,000 clones, more than 75% occurring once. The source was CD4+ or CD8+ T cells sorted from blood, collected in a trial of the OX40 agonist ivuxolimab. The receptors were gathered from an adult with an advanced solid tumor such as melanoma, head and neck, liver or kidney cancer.

A few counts support this clone. V and J are TRBV10-3 and TRBJ2-2, with 11 bases identical to TRBD1. J was trimmed by 5 bases and V by 6 bases; bases with no gene match: 5. CDR1 is ENHRY and CDR2 is SYGVKD in the germline V gene. The CDR3 totals 15 residues. As DNA, the CDR3 is TGTGCCATCAGGCTCGGGACAGGGGGTACCGGGGAGCTGTTTTTT. Protein sequence: CAIRLGTGGTGELFF.

This clone appeared a few times. V and J are TRBV10-3 and TRBJ2-5; D perhaps matches TRBD2 (5 bases). The CDR3 covers 14 residues. With 3 bases removed from V and 5 bases from J, the gap between germline ends came to 13 bases. The germline CDR1 and CDR2 sequences are ENHRY and SYGVKD. CDR3 bases: TGTGCCATCAGTGATGGGCTAGCTGGGGAGACCCAGTACTTC. Protein: CAISDGLAGETQYF.

This chain connects TRBV10-3 to TRBJ1-6, with 9 bases that match TRBD1. The CDR3 extends over 14 amino acids. V was clipped by 6 bases and J by 13 bases; unmatched bases: 10. Germline CDR1 ENHRY, CDR2 SYGVKD. CDR3 coding DNA: TGTGCCATCAGCAGGGACAGGGATTTGAGTCCCCTCCACTTT. This encodes CAISRDRDLSPLHF.

This clone was detected a few times. V is TRBV29-1 and J is TRBJ2-3, with D unclear. V dropped 4 bases and J dropped 0 bases, with 11 bases sitting between them. CDR3 length: 14 amino acids. Germline loops: CDR1 SQVTM, CDR2 ANQGSEA. Here the CDR3 DNA reads TGCAGCGTTGTGAGTCAAGCTAGCACAGATACGCAGTATTTT. Protein product: CSVVSQASTDTQYF.

Only a few counts were recorded for this clone. The chain couples TRBV28 to TRBJ1-2; 10 bases line up with TRBD1. There are 14 residues in the CDR3. The germline CDR1 and CDR2 sequences are MDHEN and SYDVKM. V was pared by 6 bases and J by 4 bases, with 5 bases of the junction left unmatched. DNA of the CDR3: TGTGCCAGCAGACCGACAGGGGGCTCCTATGGCTACACCTTC. This translates into CASRPTGGSYGYTF.

J is TRBJ1-5 and V is TRBV6-1; D possibly corresponds to TRBD1 (5 bases). The V gene's germline CDR1 is MNHNS and CDR2 SASEGT. V lost 3 bases, J lost 4 bases, and 16 bases lay in between. This CDR3 contains 16 residues. DNA of the CDR3: TGTGCCAGCAGTGACCGGGATGGGGGAATTAATCAGCCCCAGCATTTT. Translation: CASSDRDGGINQPQHF.

This sequence joins TRBV19 and TRBJ2-2, with D possibly TRBD2 on 7 matching bases. This CDR3 comprises 19 residues. V shed 2 bases and J shed 2 bases, with 21 bases lying between them. CDR1 LNHDA and CDR2 SQIVND come from the germline V gene (reference sequence). The CDR3 DNA is TGTGCCAGTAGTATAAAGTGGGGGGGCCCGGCTACCAACACCGGGGAGCTGTTTTTT. Translation: CASSIKWGGPATNTGELFF.

The V call is TRBV29-1, the J call TRBJ1-2; D unclear. Between the trimmed V and J ends, which lost 5 bases and 4 bases, there was a span of 23 bases. The CDR3 totals 16 residues. CDR1 and CDR2 from the germline V gene are SQVTM and ANQGSEA. This CDR3 is CSVFYGPPPRGYGYTF. The CDR3 DNA follows: TGCAGCGTTTTTTACGGGCCTCCGCCCAGAGGCTATGGCTACACCTTC.

This clone was seen only once. V is TRBV11-3 and J is TRBJ1-1, with D unresolved. CDR3 length: 15 residues. The germline CDR1 and CDR2 sequences are SGHNT and YENEEA. V lost 4 bases, J lost 1 base, and 13 bases lay in between. CDR3 residues: CASSSPLGGNTEAFF. Here the CDR3 DNA reads TGTGCCAGCAGCTCCCCCCTAGGCGGGAACACTGAAGCTTTCTTT.

The rearrangement uses TRBV7-6 and TRBJ2-5, with D possibly TRBD2 on 5 matching bases. The CDR3 runs to 14 residues. V was trimmed by 5 bases and J by 0 bases, leaving 10 bases between them. Germline V gene sequence: CDR1 SGHVS, CDR2 FNYEAQ. The CDR3 loop is CASSKQADQETQYF. The DNA for the CDR3 is TGTGCCAGCAGCAAACAAGCGGACCAAGAGACCCAGTACTTC. The full variable domain, with the rest looked up from reference TRBV7-6 and TRBJ2-5, is GAGVSQSPRYKVTKRGQDVALRCDPISGHVSLYWYRQALGQGPEFLTYFNYEAQQDKSGLPNDRFSAERPEGSISTLTIQRTEQRDSAMYRCASSKQADQETQYFGPGTRLLVL.

The rearrangement joins TRBV4-1 to TRBJ2-3; D perhaps matches TRBD2 (5 bases). Germline assignment: CDR1 MGHRA and CDR2 YSYEKL. CDR3 length: 15 residues. The V and J ends lost 1 base and 2 bases respectively, with 10 bases between them. CDR3 in DNA: TGCGCCAGCAGCCAAGGACCGGACTTCACAGATACGCAGTATTTT. Translation gives CASSQGPDFTDTQYF.

A single count supports this clone. V is TRBV29-1 and J is TRBJ1-1; D remains unclear. Trimming shortened V by 0 bases and J by 11 bases, and 13 bases separated the two germline ends. The germline CDR1 and CDR2 sequences are SQVTM and ANQGSEA. The CDR3 runs 12 residues. CDR3 DNA: TGCAGCGTTGAAGAAAACGGGATTGGGGCTTTCTTT. Encoded protein: CSVEENGIGAFF.

This clone was counted between two and nine times. The rearrangement joins TRBV27 to TRBJ2-6, with D possibly being TRBD2 (6 bases). Trimming shortened V by 8 bases and J by 12 bases, and 26 bases separated the two germline ends. Per the germline V gene, CDR1 is MNHEY and CDR2 is SMNVEV (reference sequence). CDR3 size: 16 residues. In DNA, the CDR3 is TGTGCCAGCGGCCACGATATGGAGGGTGTCGCTTCCGTCCTGACTTTC. Its translation is CASGHDMEGVASVLTF.

This chain connects TRBV9 to TRBJ2-2; D gene ambiguous. This CDR3 region has 13 residues. Trimming took 1 base from V and 1 from J, leaving 2 bases between them. CDR1 and CDR2 from the germline V gene are SGDLS and YYNGEE. The DNA for the CDR3 is TGTGCCAGCAGCGTAAGGAACACCGGGGAGCTGTTTTTT. This sequence encodes CASSVRNTGELFF.

The rearrangement joins TRBV30 to TRBJ2-5; maybe TRBD2 (6 bases). Trimming shortened V by 0 bases and J by 4 bases, and 9 bases separated the two germline ends. The CDR3 extends over 13 amino acids. Germline values: CDR1 GTSNPN, CDR2 SVGIG (reference sequence). CDR3 sequence reads: CAWSVLGGETQYF. The CDR3 DNA follows: TGTGCCTGGAGTGTCTTGGGAGGAGAGACCCAGTACTTC. Variable domain in full (rest from reference TRBV30 and TRBJ2-5): SQTIHQWPATLVQPVGSPLSLECTVEGTSNPNLYWYRQAAGRGLQLLFYSVGIGQISSEVPQNLSASRPQDRQFILSSKKLLLSDSGFYLCAWSVLGGETQYFGPGTRLLVL.

The V call is TRBV21-1, the J call TRBJ1-1; the table's TRBD1 call for D was not verified on the DNA. TRBV21-1 is labeled a pseudogene. This CDR3 comprises 15 residues. The CDR3 DNA is TGTGCCAGCAGCCCCCTGAGGGGGTTATACACTGAAGCTTTCTTT. It codes for CASSPLRGLYTEAFF.

This clone came up a few times. The chain recombines TRBV7-2 with TRBJ2-7, with no clear D. Trimming pared 1 base from V and 3 bases from J, leaving 7 bases between. This CDR3 comprises 13 residues. Germline V CDR1 and CDR2: SGHTA, FQGNSA. CDR3 bases: TGTGCCAGCAGCTTAGGTCCTTACTACGAGCAGTACTTC. As protein: CASSLGPYYEQYF. Drawing the rest from reference TRBV7-2 and TRBJ2-7, the complete variable domain is GAGVSQSPSNKVTEKGKDVELRCDPISGHTALYWYRQSLGQGLEFLIYFQGNSAPDKSGLPSDRFSAERTGGSVSTLTIQRTQQEDSAVYLCASSLGPYYEQYFGPGTRLTVT.

CDR3 in DNA: TGTGCCAGCATGAGGGGGGTCACAGATACGCAGTATTTT. Translating it yields CASMRGVTDTQYF. The chain joins TRBV6-1 to TRBJ2-3, with D perhaps TRBD1 or TRBD2 (6 bases each). There are 13 residues in the CDR3. Germline values: CDR1 MNHNS, CDR2 SASEGT. The germline V and J ends were trimmed by 7 bases and 2 bases, with 10 bases remaining between them.

This chain connects TRBV5-5 to TRBJ2-1; 11 nucleotides align to TRBD2. V lost 0 bases, J lost 10 bases, and 6 bases stayed unmatched. The germline gives CDR1 SGHKS, CDR2 YYEKEE (reference sequence). The CDR3 runs 15 residues. The CDR3 DNA is TGTGCCAGCAGCTTGGGGGTAGCGGGAGGGGAAGAGCAGTTCTTC. Protein product: CASSLGVAGGEEQFF.

The CDR3 DNA follows: TGTGCCAGCTCACCACCTTCAAGGGATGGCTACACCTTC. Its protein product is CASSPPSRDGYTF. The V gene is TRBV18, the J gene TRBJ1-2; D remains ambiguous. Germline CDR1 reads KGHSH; CDR2 reads LQKENI. The V end was cut by 0 bases, the J end by 6 bases, with 8 bases between. The CDR3 extends over 13 amino acids.

The chain combines TRBV18 with TRBJ2-1; no definite D call. The ends were cut back, 4 bases at V and 0 bases at J, with 13 bases in the middle. The CDR3 length is 16 residues. CDR1 and CDR2 (germline): KGHSH, LQKENI. CDR3 residues: CASSRLDPSSYNEQFF. CDR3 nucleotide sequence: TGTGCCAGCTCACGGCTCGACCCCTCCTCCTACAATGAGCAGTTCTTC. Using reference TRBV18 and TRBJ2-1 for the parts outside the CDR3, the full variable domain is NAGVMQNPRHLVRRRGQEARLRCSPMKGHSHVYWYRQLPEEGLKFMVYLQKENIIDESGMPKERFSAEFPKEGPSILRIQQVVRGDSAAYFCASSRLDPSSYNEQFFGPGTRLTVL.

The chain joins TRBV27 to TRBJ1-1; D not certain. The V end lost 5 bases, the J end lost 5 bases, and 9 bases lay between the germline ends. This CDR3 region has 12 residues. The V gene's germline CDR1 is MNHEY and CDR2 SMNVEV (reference sequence). CDR3 protein: CASSRASTEAFF. CDR3 coding DNA: TGTGCCAGCAGTCGGGCTTCGACTGAAGCTTTCTTT.

This chain joins TRBV5-1 and TRBJ2-7, with D perhaps TRBD1 or TRBD2 (5 bases each). CDR1 is SGHRS and CDR2 is YFSETQ in the germline V gene. There are 15 residues in the CDR3. The germline V and J ends were trimmed by 4 bases and 5 bases, with 19 bases remaining between them. The CDR3 loop reads CASSGVGGLIDEQYF. CDR3 DNA sequence: TGCGCCAGCAGCGGCGTTGGGGGTTTAATAGACGAGCAGTACTTC.

This rearrangement joins TRBV13 to TRBJ1-1, with D tentatively TRBD1 (5 bases). Germline loops: CDR1 PRHDT, CDR2 FYEKMQ (reference sequence). The ends were cut back, 5 bases at V and 0 bases at J, with 19 bases in the middle. CDR3 size: 17 residues. The CDR3 spells CASSPGFLGEVNTEAFF. DNA of the CDR3: TGTGCCAGCAGCCCCGGGTTCCTAGGGGAAGTGAACACTGAAGCTTTCTTT.

The genes are TRBV28 and TRBJ1-5; TRBD1 matches at 7 bases. Germline lookup yields CDR1 MDHEN and CDR2 SYDVKM. V lost 6 bases to trimming and J lost 6 bases; unmatched junction nucleotides: 11. CDR3 length: 15 residues. Written as DNA, the CDR3 is TGTGCCAGCAGCCCCGGGGCAGGGGGTCGTCAGCCCCAGCATTTT. This gives the protein CASSPGAGGRQPQHF.